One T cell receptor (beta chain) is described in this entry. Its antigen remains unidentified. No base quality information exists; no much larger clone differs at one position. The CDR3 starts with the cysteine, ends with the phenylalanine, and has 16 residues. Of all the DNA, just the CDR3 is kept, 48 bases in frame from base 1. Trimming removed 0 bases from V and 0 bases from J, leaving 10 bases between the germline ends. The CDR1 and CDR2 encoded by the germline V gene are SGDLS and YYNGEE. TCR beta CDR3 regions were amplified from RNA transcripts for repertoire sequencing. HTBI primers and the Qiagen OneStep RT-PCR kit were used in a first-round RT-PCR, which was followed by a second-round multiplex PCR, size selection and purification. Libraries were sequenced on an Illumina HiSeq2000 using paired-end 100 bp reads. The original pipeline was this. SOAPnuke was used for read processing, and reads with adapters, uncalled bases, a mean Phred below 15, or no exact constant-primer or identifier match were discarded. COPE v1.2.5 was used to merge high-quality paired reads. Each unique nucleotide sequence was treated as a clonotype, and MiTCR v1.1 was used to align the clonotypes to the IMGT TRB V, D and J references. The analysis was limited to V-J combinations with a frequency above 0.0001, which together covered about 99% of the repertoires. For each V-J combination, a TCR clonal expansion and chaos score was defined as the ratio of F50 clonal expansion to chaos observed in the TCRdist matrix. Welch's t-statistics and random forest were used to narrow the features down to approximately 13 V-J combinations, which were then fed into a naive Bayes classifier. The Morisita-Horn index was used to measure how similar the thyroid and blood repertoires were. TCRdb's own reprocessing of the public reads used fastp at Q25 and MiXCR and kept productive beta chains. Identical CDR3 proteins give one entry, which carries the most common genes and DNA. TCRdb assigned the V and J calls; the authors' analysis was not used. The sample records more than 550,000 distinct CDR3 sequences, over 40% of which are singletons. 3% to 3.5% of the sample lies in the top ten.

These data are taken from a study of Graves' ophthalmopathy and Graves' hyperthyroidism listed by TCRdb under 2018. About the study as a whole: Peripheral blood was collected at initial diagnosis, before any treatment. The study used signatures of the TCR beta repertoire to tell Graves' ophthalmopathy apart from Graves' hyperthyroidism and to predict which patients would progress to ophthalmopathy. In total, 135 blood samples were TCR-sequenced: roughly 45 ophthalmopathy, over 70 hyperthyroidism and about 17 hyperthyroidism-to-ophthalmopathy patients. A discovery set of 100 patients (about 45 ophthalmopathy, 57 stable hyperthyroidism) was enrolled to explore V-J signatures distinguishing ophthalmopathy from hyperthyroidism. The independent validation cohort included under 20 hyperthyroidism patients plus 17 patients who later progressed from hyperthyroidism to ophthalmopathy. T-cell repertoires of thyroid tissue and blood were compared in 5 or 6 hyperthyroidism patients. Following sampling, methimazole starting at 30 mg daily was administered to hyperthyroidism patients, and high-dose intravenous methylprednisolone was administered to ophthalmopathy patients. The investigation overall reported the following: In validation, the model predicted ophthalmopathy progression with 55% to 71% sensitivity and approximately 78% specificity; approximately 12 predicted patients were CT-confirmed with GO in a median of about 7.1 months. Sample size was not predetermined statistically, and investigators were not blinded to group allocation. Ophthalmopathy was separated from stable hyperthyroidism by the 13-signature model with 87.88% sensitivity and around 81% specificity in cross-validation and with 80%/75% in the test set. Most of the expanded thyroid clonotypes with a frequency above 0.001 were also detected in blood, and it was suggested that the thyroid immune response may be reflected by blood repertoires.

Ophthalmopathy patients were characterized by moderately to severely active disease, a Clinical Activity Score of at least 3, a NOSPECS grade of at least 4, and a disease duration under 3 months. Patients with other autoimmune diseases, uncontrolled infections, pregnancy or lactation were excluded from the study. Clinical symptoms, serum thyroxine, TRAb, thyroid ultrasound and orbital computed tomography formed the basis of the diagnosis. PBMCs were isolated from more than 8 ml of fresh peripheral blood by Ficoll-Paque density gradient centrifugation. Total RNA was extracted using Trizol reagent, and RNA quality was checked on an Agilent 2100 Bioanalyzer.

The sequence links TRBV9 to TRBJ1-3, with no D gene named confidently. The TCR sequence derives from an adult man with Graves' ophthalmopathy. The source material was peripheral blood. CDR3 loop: CASSVGSSNSGNTIYF. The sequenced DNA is TGTGCCAGCAGCGTAGGCAGCAGTAACTCTGGAAACACCATATATTTT.